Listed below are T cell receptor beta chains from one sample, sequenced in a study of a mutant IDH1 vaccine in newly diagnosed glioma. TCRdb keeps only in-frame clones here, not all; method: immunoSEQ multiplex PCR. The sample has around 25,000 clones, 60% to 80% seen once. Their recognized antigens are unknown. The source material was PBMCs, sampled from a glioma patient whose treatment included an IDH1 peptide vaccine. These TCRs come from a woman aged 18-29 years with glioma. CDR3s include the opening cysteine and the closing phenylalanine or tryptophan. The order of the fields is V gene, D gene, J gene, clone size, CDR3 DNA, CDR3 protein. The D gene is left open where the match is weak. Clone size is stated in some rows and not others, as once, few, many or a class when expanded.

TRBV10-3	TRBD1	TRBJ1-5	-	TGTGCCATCAGTGAGGACAGGGGGGGCAATCAGCCCCAGCATTTT	CAISEDRGGNQPQHF
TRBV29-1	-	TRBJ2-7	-	TGCAGCGTTGAAGATGACAGGAGTTACGAGCAGTACTTC	CSVEDDRSYEQYF
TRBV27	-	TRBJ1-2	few	TGTGCCAGCAGTCAAAGAGGTAAAGGAGAGGGGGGCTACACCTTC	CASSQRGKGEGGYTF
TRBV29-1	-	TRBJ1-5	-	TGCAGCATCCGGGGGGGGGTGGATCAGCCCCAGCATTTT	CSIRGGVDQPQHF
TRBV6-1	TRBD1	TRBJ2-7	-	TGTGCCAGCAGTGAAGGGACAGGGGGCTCCTACGAGCAGTACTTC	CASSEGTGGSYEQYF
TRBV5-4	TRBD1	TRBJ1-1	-	TGTGCCAGCAGCATGTACAGGGGAAAGGACACTGAAGCTTTCTTT	CASSMYRGKDTEAFF
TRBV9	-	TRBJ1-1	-	TGTGCCAGCAGCGTAGACTGGGCCGGGAACACTGAAGCTTTCTTT	CASSVDWAGNTEAFF
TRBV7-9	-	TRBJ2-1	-	TGTGCCAGCAGCCTTGGACAGTCCTACAATGAGCAGTTCTTC	CASSLGQSYNEQFF
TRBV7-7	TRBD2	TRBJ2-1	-	TGTGCTAGCAGCGCCCTAGCGGGAGGGTTCGATGAGCAGTTCTTC	CASSALAGGFDEQFF
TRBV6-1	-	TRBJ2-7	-	TGTGCCAGCGGCTTACAGAACTCCTACGAGCAGTACTTC	CASGLQNSYEQYF
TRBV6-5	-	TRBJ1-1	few	TGTGCCAGCAGTTACTCGCCGGCGCAGGGCACTGAAGCTTTCTTT	CASSYSPAQGTEAFF
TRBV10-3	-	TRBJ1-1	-	TGTGCCACCCAAGGGGGCACTGAAGCTTTCTTT	CATQGGTEAFF
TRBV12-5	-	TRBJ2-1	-	TGTGCTAGTGGTTTGGTCGCGGCAGAGCACTACAATGAGCAGTTCTTC	CASGLVAAEHYNEQFF
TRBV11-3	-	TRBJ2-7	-	TGTGCCAGCAGCTTTGCAAACCGGCAGTACTTC	CASSFANRQYF
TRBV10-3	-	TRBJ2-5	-	TGTGCCATCAGTGATGGGTCGGTATCGCAAGAGACCCAGTACTTC	CAISDGSVSQETQYF
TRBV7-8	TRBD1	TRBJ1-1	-	TGTGCCAGCAGCTTAGCAGGACAGGGAGGGGGTACTGAAGCTTTCTTT	CASSLAGQGGGTEAFF
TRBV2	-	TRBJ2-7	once	TGTGCCAGCAGTCGGGACCGGGACTACGAGCAGTACTTC	CASSRDRDYEQYF
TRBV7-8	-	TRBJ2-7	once	TGTGCCAGCAGCTCACCTTCCGGGCGGAGCCAAGAGCGTTACGAGCAGTACTTC	CASSSPSGRSQERYEQYF
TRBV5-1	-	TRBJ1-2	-	TGCGCCAGCAGCGTACTCATTACAGGAGACATTCGCCCTTCTGGCTACACCTTC	CASSVLITGDIRPSGYTF
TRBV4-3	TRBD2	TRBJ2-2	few	TGCGCCAGCAGCCAGGGGCCGGGGGGGTCGGGCACCGGGGAGCTGTTTTTT	CASSQGPGGSGTGELFF
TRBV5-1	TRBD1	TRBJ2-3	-	TGCGCCAGCAGCAACCAGGGGGCCAGCACAGATACGCAGTATTTT	CASSNQGASTDTQYF
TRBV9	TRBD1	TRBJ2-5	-	TGTGCCAGCAGCGTAGGGGACAGGGGGCGTCTAGAGACCCAGTACTTC	CASSVGDRGRLETQYF
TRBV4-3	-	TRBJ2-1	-	TGCGCCAGCAGCCCAATGGCAGTTAGTGAGCAGTTCTTC	CASSPMAVSEQFF
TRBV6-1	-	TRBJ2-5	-	TGTGCCAGCAGGGATATTGAGACCCAGTACTTC	CASRDIETQYF
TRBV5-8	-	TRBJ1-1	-	TGTGCCAGCAGCTTGGAGGGGATCGCCACTGAAGCTTTCTTT	CASSLEGIATEAFF
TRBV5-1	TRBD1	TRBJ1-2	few	TGCGCCAGCAGCTTGGGGACAGGGGAATATATCTACACCTTC	CASSLGTGEYIYTF
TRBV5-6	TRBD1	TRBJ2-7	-	TGTGCCAGCAGCTTTAGGGTTGGGACAGGCGGCTCCTACGAGCAGTACTTC	CASSFRVGTGGSYEQYF
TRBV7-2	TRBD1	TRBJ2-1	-	TGTGCCAGCAGCTTGTCTCCGGGACAGGCTACCTACAATGAGCAGTTCTTC	CASSLSPGQATYNEQFF
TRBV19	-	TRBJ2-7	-	TGTGCCAGTAGTAACCCCAGTAGATCCTACGAGCAGTACTTC	CASSNPSRSYEQYF
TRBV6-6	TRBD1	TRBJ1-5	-	TGTGCCAGCAGTTTACAGGGGGAGGTCGGCCAGCCCCAGCATTTT	CASSLQGEVGQPQHF
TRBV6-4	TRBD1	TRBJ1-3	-	TGTGCCAGCAGGGTCCCGGGACAGGGGGCCTACTCTGGAAACACCATATATTTT	CASRVPGQGAYSGNTIYF
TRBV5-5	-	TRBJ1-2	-	TGTGCCAGCAGCTTTTCAGTGGTTGGCTACACCTTC	CASSFSVVGYTF
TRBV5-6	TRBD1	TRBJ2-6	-	TGTGCCAGCAGCTTGGGCAGGGGGCTGGGTTCTGGGGCCAACGTCCTGACTTTC	CASSLGRGLGSGANVLTF
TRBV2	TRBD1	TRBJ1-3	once	TGTGCCAGCAGTGCCGACAGGGGGGTCGCTGGAAACACCATATATTTT	CASSADRGVAGNTIYF
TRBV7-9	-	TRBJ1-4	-	TGTGCCAGCAGCCATCCCGATGGGGTTGTTGAAAAACTGTTTTTT	CASSHPDGVVEKLFF
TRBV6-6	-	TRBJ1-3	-	TGTGCCAGCAAGGAGGGGCCTGTGAACACCATGTATTTT	CASKEGPVNTMYF
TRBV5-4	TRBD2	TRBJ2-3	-	TGTGCCAGCAGCTCCCGACTAGCGGGAGGGGCAGATACGCAGTATTTT	CASSSRLAGGADTQYF
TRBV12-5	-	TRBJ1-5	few	TGTGCTAGCGTCAAGCCCGGACAGCCCCAGCATTTT	CASVKPGQPQHF
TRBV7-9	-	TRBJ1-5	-	TGTGCCAGCAGCGCGGGGACGGTTGGCAATCAGCCCCAGCATTTT	CASSAGTVGNQPQHF
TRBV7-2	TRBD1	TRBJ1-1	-	TGTGCCAGCAGGACTGGGGACAGGGCGAACACTGAAGCTTTCTTT	CASRTGDRANTEAFF
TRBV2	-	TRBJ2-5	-	TGTGCCAGCAGGGAAGAGACCCAGTACTTC	CASREETQYF